A single sample is the source of the 28 T cell receptor beta chains below, sequenced in a study of regulatory T cells in long-lasting Graves disease. As to time point: newly diagnosed GD, antithyroid drugs for less than 3 months. RNA extracted from PBMCs served as the sequencing template. The authors built TCR beta libraries using iRepertoire HTBI primers and Arm-PCR of CDR3 regions. MiXCR was run by TCRdb on the multiplex PCR reads, yielding one entry per CDR3 protein. This table has about 540,000 distinct CDR3 sequences, roughly 12% appearing once. The sample was also reused in another study, on T cells in Graves' hyperthyroidism and ophthalmopathy.

This specimen was peripheral blood mononuclear cells (PBMCs), taken at new diagnosis, from a patient treated with antithyroid drugs. The receptor set was obtained from a man aged 25-40 years with Graves disease.

This clonotype has a count of ten or more. The junction and the germline gene differ at one end; a read error may be behind it. The V and J genes are TRBV5-1 and TRBJ1-2; TRBD1 agrees at 10 bases. This CDR3 has 13 amino acids. The germline CDR1 and CDR2 sequences are SGHRS and YFSETQ. The CDR3 is CASSLTGGDGYTF. In DNA form, the CDR3 reads TGTGCCAGCAGCTTGACAGGGGGCGATGGCTACACCTTC.

This clonotype was observed a few times. In nucleotides, the CDR3 is TGTGCCAGCAGGTCCCCATCGCGTCAGCCCCAGCATTTT. This translates into CASRSPSRQPQHF. The V gene is TRBV6-2 or TRBV6-3, the J gene TRBJ1-5; D call uncertain. CDR3 size: 13 residues. CDR1 is MNHEY, CDR2 SVGEGT, per germline. V lost 6 bases and J lost 6, with 12 bases in between.

The rearrangement uses TRBV9 and TRBJ2-5; 15 nucleotides match TRBD2. This CDR3 has 18 residues. Losses at the gene ends were 4 bases for V and 5 bases for J; bases not matched to a gene: 12. Germline lookup yields CDR1 SGDLS and CDR2 YYNGEE. The CDR3 DNA sequence: TGTGCCAGCAGCATGGGACTAGCGGGAGGCACGCGCCGGGAGACCCAGTACTTC. Protein: CASSMGLAGGTRRETQYF.

Notes on this clonotype: This could be a read error, since a much larger clone is one nucleotide away. The chain links TRBV7-9 to TRBJ1-3; D call uncertain. CDR1 and CDR2 from the germline V gene are SEHNR and FQNEAQ (reference sequence). This CDR3 is 15 amino acids long. CDR3 DNA sequence: TGTGCCAGCAGCTTGCCCCCAGGAGCGGGAAGCACCATATATTTT. It specifies CASSLPPGAGSTIYF.

This clonotype has only a few counts. The chain recombines TRBV19 with TRBJ2-1; D might be TRBD2 (5 bases). The CDR3 covers 16 residues. Germline V CDR1 and CDR2: LNHDA, SQIVND (reference sequence). V was trimmed by 3 bases and J by 2 bases, leaving 14 bases between them. The DNA for the CDR3 is TGTGCCAGTAGTATGTCTAAGCGGTACCCCTACAATGAGCAGTTCTTC. Amino acid sequence: CASSMSKRYPYNEQFF.

The gene calls are TRBV30 and TRBJ2-7; TRBD2 aligns across 7 bases. After removal of 4 bases from V and 3 bases from J, the junction contained 6 bases not matched to a gene. The CDR3 loop spans 13 amino acids. Germline V gives CDR1 GTSNPN, CDR2 SVGIG (reference sequence). This CDR3 is CAWTGVAGYEQYF. The CDR3 bases are TGTGCCTGGACTGGGGTAGCGGGCTACGAGCAGTACTTC.

This sequence joins TRBV10-3 and TRBJ2-1; unclear D gene. Germline-derived CDR1 and CDR2 are ENHRY and SYGVKD. The V and J ends lost 4 bases and 7 bases respectively, with 8 bases between them. The CDR3 is 12 residues long. DNA of the CDR3: TGTGCCATCAGTGCGGACGGAAATGAGCAGTTCTTC. Translating it yields CAISADGNEQFF.

There are many counts of this clonotype. This CDR3 reads CASSLLQGQGRKLFF. In DNA form, the CDR3 reads TGCGCCAGCAGTCTTTTACAGGGGCAAGGGAGAAAACTGTTTTTT. This sequence joins TRBV10-2 and TRBJ1-4; 7 bases line up with TRBD1. V dropped 5 bases and J dropped 10; count of bases not matched to a gene: 13. There are 15 residues in the CDR3. Germline values: CDR1 WSHSY, CDR2 SAAADI.

This clonotype showed up just once. The gene calls are TRBV5-4 and TRBJ2-1; D might be TRBD1 (6 bases). In germline, CDR1 is SGHNT, CDR2 YYREEE (reference sequence). The CDR3 extends over 14 amino acids. V was shortened by 7 bases and J by 5 bases, with 16 bases between the two germline ends. In nucleotides, the CDR3 is TGTGCCAGCCGTCCCGGGACATTTAACAATGAGCAGTTCTTC. Amino acid sequence: CASRPGTFNNEQFF.

This clonotype was seen more than once but under ten times. The chain joins TRBV6-1 to TRBJ2-1, with 8 bases matching TRBD2. The J segment lost 6 bases and the V segment lost 1 base, leaving 5 bases of the junction unmatched. The CDR3 contains 15 residues. CDR1 is MNHNS, CDR2 SASEGT, per germline. Here the CDR3 reads CASSEEGLGTNEQFF. CDR3 DNA sequence: TGTGCCAGCAGTGAAGAGGGACTAGGGACCAATGAGCAGTTCTTC.

This clonotype was seen only a few times. This chain joins TRBV5-1 and TRBJ2-4, with 7 bases aligning to TRBD1. With V trimmed by 0 bases and J by 1 base, 7 bases remained unmatched. The CDR3 contains 17 residues. Germline V gives CDR1 SGHRS, CDR2 YFSETQ. CDR3 in DNA: TGCGCCAGCAGCTTGGAGACAGGGCTTCAGGCCAAAAACATTCAGTACTTC. It translates to CASSLETGLQAKNIQYF.

In DNA, the CDR3 is TGTGCCAGCAGATCCACTAGCGCGAGTGGGGGAAATGAGCAGTTCTTC. It encodes CASRSTSASGGNEQFF. This sequence joins TRBV6-8 and TRBJ2-1, with 7 bases that match TRBD2. There are 16 residues in the CDR3. Looked up from germline, CDR1 is MNHGY and CDR2 is SAAAGT. V dropped 6 bases and J dropped 7; count of bases not matched to a gene: 15.

The chain couples TRBV6-2 or TRBV6-3 to TRBJ2-1; 12 bases are a match to TRBD2. Germline CDR1 MNHEY, CDR2 SVGEGT. V gave up 5 bases and J gave up 6 bases; unmatched junction bases: 11. This CDR3 comprises 17 residues. CDR3 DNA sequence: TGTGCCAGCAGTCGGACTAGCGGGACCGCGATGGGCAATGAGCAGTTCTTC. Protein product: CASSRTSGTAMGNEQFF.

A few counts support this clonotype. This rearrangement joins TRBV7-2 to TRBJ1-2; 7 nucleotides line up with TRBD1. Germline V gives CDR1 SGHTA, CDR2 FQGNSA. The CDR3 totals 12 residues. The junction had 3 bases not matched to a gene; V was cut back by 4 bases and J by 7 bases. CDR3 DNA: TGTGCCAGCAGCTCAGACAGGGTTGGCTACACCTTC. Translated: CASSSDRVGYTF.

This clonotype occurred many times. CDR3 bases: TGTGCCAGCAGCTTAAGGACAGGGGTCGGAAACACCATATATTTT. Its translation is CASSLRTGVGNTIYF. The chain carries TRBV7-8 and TRBJ1-3; 9 positions agree with TRBD1. The CDR3 is 15 residues long. Trimming removed 2 bases from V and 4 bases from J; junction bases left unmatched: 3. Germline V CDR1 and CDR2: SGHVS, FQNEAQ.

The CDR3 loop is CATSREGGFSYEQYF. As DNA, the CDR3 is TGTGCCACCAGCAGAGAGGGGGGGTTCTCCTACGAGCAGTACTTC. V and J are TRBV15 and TRBJ2-7; 7 bases match TRBD2. This CDR3 comprises 15 residues. The germline CDR1 and CDR2 sequences are LNHNV and YYDKDF (reference sequence). The V gene end was trimmed by 0 bases and the J gene end by 0 bases; junction bases not matched to a gene: 2.

This clonotype was picked up many times. The V and J genes are TRBV6-1 and TRBJ1-1, with D possibly matching TRBD1 (5 bases). CDR1 is MNHNS and CDR2 is SASEGT in the germline V gene. The length of the CDR3 is 16 residues. The ends were cut back, 5 bases at V and 10 bases at J, with 26 bases in the middle. CDR3 nucleotide sequence: TGTGCCAGCAGTCCCCGGAGCCCAGGGACTGGCCTCGGAGCTTTCTTT. Translation gives CASSPRSPGTGLGAFF.

This clonotype came up many times. The chain links TRBV12-5 to TRBJ1-4, with D unresolved. V was trimmed by 2 bases and J by 10 bases, leaving 11 bases between them. Germline CDR1 LGHNT, CDR2 FRNRAP. The CDR3 spans 13 residues. As DNA, the CDR3 is TGTGCTAGTGGTTTGCACTTCGACGGAAAACTGTTTTTT. It is translated as CASGLHFDGKLFF. Drawing the rest from reference TRBV12-5 and TRBJ1-4, the complete variable domain is DARVTQTPRHKVTEMGQEVTMRCQPILGHNTVFWYRQTMMQGLELLAYFRNRAPLDDSGMPKDRFSAEMPDATLATLKIQPSEPRDSAVYFCASGLHFDGKLFFGSGTQLSVL.

In its sample, this clonotype was seen many times. The chain links TRBV12-3 or TRBV12-4 to TRBJ2-7; 8 bases are shared with TRBD1. The CDR3 loop spans 15 amino acids. V trimming: 4 bases; J trimming: 3 bases; junction bases outside the gene matches: 8. DNA of the CDR3: TGTGCCAGCAGTTCCCCACAGGGGGGCGTCTACGAGCAGTACTTC. The encoded protein is CASSSPQGGVYEQYF.

The rearrangement links TRBV7-3 to TRBJ2-5; D unresolved. The CDR3 is made up of 13 amino acids. Trimming took 5 bases from V and 3 from J, leaving 10 bases between them. Germline assignment: CDR1 SGHTA and CDR2 FQGTGA. Here the CDR3 reads CASSRYLEETQYF. The CDR3 DNA reads as TGTGCCAGCAGCCGTTACTTGGAAGAGACCCAGTACTTC.

Notes on this clonotype: At one end, the junction sequence differs from germline, possibly due to a read error. The chain carries TRBV7-2 and TRBJ2-1, with 9 bases that match TRBD2. Germline-derived CDR1 and CDR2 are SGHTA and FQGNSA. The CDR3 runs to 14 residues. CDR3 amino acids: CASNALAGYTEQFF. The DNA for the CDR3 is TGTGCCAGCAACGCGCTAGCGGGATACACTGAGCAGTTCTTC.

About this clonotype itself: A read error is possible here, since a much larger clone lies one base away. V and J are TRBV29-1 and TRBJ2-1; D is uncertain. Germline CDR1 and CDR2: SQVTM and ANQGSEA. The CDR3 spans 12 residues. This chain's CDR3 is CSATKLHNEHFF. The CDR3 DNA reads TGCAGCGCAACTAAGTTACACAATGAGCATTTCTTC.

There are many counts of this clonotype. The chain uses TRBV20-1 and TRBJ2-1; D remains unclear. The ends were cut back, 4 bases at V and 5 bases at J, with 6 bases in the middle. The CDR3 is 11 residues long. Germline lookup yields CDR1 DFQATT and CDR2 SNEGSKA (reference sequence). CDR3 nucleotides: TGCAGTGCTATCGGCAACAATGAGCAGTTCTTC. Translating gives CSAIGNNEQFF.

This clonotype occurred many times. This chain connects TRBV18 to TRBJ1-1; tentative D call: TRBD1 (5 bases). This CDR3 is built from 14 residues. The germline gives CDR1 KGHSH, CDR2 LQKENI. Trimming cost V 5 bases and J 1 base, with 11 bases left between them. CDR3 region: CASSRGRTNTEAFF. The CDR3 DNA follows: TGTGCCAGCTCAAGGGGACGAACGAACACTGAAGCTTTCTTT.

Ten or more counts support this clonotype. The chain uses TRBV24-1 and TRBJ2-2, with D possibly being TRBD1 (6 bases). Trimming removed 9 bases at V and 3 bases at J, with 16 bases between. The CDR3 has 15 amino acids. The germline CDR1 and CDR2 sequences are KGHDR and SFDVKD. Here the CDR3 reads CATRPGTTDTGELFF. In DNA form, the CDR3 reads TGTGCCACCCGGCCCGGGACAACTGACACCGGGGAGCTGTTTTTT.

The sample holds one count of this clonotype. A much larger clonotype is one base distant, so this may be a read error. The chain carries TRBV6-1 and TRBJ2-2, with 8 bases lining up with TRBD2. Looked up from germline, CDR1 is MNHNS and CDR2 is SASEGT. The CDR3 is 19 amino acids. The CDR3 loop is CAISDMISGSYANTGELFF. Written as DNA, the CDR3 is TGTGCCATCAGTGACATGATCAGCGGGAGCTACGCGAACACCGGGGAGCTGTTTTTT.

This clonotype occurred a few times. The chain employs TRBV5-1 and TRBJ2-3, with 8 bases matching TRBD2. Germline trimming cut 0 bases from V and 0 bases from J; bases unmatched to any gene: 6. CDR3 length equals 17 residues. CDR1 and CDR2 from the germline V gene are SGHRS and YFSETQ. The CDR3 DNA reads as TGCGCCAGCAGCTTGGGGAGTAGCGGGGCTAGCACAGATACGCAGTATTTT. Amino acid sequence: CASSLGSSGASTDTQYF.

This clonotype was detected ten times or more. The CDR3 loop is CASSLYYQNTGELFF. CDR3 DNA: TGTGCCAGCAGCTTGTACTACCAGAACACCGGGGAGCTGTTTTTT. The chain carries TRBV11-2 and TRBJ2-2, with unresolved D. Germline-derived CDR1 and CDR2 are SGHAT and FQNNGV. The CDR3 loop spans 15 amino acids. The V end lost 3 bases, the J end lost 1 base, and 9 bases lay between the germline ends.